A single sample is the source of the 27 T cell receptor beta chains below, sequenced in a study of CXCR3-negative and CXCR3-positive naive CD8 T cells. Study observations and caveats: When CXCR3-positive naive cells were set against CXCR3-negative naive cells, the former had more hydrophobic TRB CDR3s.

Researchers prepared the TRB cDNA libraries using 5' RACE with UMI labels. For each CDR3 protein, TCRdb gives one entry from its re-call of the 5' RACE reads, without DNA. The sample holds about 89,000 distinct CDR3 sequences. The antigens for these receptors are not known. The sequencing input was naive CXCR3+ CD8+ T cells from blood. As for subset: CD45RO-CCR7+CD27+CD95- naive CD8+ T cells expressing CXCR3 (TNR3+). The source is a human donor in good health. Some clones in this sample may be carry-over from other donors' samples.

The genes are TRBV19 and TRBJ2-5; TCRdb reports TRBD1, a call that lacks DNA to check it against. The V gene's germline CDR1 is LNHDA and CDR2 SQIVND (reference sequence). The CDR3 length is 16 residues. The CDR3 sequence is CASSLQGSGYQETQYF.

CDR3 sequence reads: CSANSGRGYIQYF. The chain carries TRBV20-1 and TRBJ2-4; TCRdb's assignment of TRBD1 cannot be checked, as there is no DNA. The V gene's germline CDR1 is DFQATT and CDR2 SNEGSKA (reference sequence). The CDR3 is made up of 13 amino acids.

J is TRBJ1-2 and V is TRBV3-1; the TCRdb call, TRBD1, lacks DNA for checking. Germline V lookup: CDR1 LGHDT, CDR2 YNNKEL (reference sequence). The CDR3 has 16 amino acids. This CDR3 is CASSQEYRDRSHGYTF.

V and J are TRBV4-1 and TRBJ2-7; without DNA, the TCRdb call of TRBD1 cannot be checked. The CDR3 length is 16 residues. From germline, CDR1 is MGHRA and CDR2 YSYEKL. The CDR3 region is CASSQEWGGAPYEQYF.

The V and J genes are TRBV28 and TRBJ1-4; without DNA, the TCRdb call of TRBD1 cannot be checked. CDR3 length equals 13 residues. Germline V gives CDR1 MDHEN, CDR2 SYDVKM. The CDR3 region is CASDRGGHEKLFF.

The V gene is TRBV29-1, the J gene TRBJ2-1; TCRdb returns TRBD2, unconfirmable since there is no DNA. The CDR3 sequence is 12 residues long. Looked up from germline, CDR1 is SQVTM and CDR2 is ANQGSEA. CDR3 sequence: CSVLAGGNEQFF.

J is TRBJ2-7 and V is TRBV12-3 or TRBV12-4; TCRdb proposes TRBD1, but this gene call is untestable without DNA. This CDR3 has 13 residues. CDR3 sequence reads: CASSFGRGNEQYF.

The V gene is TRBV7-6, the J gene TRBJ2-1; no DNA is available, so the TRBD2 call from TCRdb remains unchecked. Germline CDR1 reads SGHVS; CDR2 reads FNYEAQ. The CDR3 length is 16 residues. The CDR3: CASSRSGLAVYNEQFF.

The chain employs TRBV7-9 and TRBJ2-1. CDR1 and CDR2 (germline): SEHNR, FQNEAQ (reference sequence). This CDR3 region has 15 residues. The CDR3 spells CASSLGTLFFDEQFF.

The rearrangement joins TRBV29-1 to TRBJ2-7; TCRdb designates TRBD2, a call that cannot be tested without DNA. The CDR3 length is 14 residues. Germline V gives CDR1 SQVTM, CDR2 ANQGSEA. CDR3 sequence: CSVDGTSGSYEQYF.

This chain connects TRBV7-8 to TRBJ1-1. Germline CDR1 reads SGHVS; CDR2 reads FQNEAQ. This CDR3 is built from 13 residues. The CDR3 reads CASSPPGGTEAFF.

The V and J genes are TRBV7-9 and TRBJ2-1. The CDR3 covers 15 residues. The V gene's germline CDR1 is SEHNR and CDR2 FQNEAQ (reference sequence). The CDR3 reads CASSLAWGKYNEQFF.

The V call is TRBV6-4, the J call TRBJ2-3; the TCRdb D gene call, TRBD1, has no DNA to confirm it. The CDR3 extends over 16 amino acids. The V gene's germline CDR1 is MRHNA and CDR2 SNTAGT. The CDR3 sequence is CASSDSTPEGTDTQYF.

The CDR3 loop reads CASSEGADTGDLFF. The V call is TRBV25-1, the J call TRBJ2-2. This CDR3 is 14 amino acids long. From germline, CDR1 is MGHDK and CDR2 SYGVNS.

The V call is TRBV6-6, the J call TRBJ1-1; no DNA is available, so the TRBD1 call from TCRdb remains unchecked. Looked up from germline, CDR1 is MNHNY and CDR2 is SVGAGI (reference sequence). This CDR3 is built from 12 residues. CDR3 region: CASSYSTGEAFF.

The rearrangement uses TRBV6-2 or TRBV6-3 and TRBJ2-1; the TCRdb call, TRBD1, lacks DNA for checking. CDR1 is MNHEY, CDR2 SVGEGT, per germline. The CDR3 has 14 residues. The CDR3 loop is CASEVTGRLNEQFF.

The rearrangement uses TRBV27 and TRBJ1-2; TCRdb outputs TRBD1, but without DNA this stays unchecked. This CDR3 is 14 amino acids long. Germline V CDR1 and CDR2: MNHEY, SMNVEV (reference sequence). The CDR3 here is CASSADGTAYGYTF.

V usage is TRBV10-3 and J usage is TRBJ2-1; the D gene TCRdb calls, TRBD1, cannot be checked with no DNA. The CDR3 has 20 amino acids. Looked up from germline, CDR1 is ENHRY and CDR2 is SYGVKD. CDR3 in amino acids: CAISEPNTGASRDLNNEQFF.

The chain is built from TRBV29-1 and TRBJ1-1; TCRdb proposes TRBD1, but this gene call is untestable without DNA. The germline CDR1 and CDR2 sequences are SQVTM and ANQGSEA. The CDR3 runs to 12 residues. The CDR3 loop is CSVASRGTEAFF.

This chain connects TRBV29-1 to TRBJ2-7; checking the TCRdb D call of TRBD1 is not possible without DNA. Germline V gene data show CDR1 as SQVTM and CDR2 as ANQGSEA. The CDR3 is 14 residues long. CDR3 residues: CSVEAGAPLGEQYF.

CDR3 amino acids: CASSLSTGELFF. This chain uses TRBV7-9 with TRBJ2-2. Germline V gene sequence: CDR1 SEHNR, CDR2 FQNEAQ (reference sequence). The CDR3 is 12 residues long.

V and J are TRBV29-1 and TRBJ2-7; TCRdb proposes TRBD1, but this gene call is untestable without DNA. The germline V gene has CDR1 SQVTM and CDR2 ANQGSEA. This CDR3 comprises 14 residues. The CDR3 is CSVGSGAASYEQYF.

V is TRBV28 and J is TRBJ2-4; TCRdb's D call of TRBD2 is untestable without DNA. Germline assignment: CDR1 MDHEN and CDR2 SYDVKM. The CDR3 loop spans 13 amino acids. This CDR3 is CASRGGRRDIQYF.

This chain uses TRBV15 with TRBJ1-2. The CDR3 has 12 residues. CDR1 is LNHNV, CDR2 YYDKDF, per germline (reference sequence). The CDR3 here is CATSWPGYGYTF.

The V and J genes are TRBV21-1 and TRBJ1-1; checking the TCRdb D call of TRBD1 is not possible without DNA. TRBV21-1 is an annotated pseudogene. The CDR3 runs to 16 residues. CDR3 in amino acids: CASSTPGQGRKAEAFF.

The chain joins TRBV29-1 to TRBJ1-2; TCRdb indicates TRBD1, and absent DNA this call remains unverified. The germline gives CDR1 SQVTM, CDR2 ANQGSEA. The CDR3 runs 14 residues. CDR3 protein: CSVEDRGGYYGYTF.

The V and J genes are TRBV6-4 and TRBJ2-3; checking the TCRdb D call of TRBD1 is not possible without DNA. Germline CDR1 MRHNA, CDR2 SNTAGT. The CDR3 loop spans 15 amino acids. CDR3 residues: CASSDSQGAADTQYF.